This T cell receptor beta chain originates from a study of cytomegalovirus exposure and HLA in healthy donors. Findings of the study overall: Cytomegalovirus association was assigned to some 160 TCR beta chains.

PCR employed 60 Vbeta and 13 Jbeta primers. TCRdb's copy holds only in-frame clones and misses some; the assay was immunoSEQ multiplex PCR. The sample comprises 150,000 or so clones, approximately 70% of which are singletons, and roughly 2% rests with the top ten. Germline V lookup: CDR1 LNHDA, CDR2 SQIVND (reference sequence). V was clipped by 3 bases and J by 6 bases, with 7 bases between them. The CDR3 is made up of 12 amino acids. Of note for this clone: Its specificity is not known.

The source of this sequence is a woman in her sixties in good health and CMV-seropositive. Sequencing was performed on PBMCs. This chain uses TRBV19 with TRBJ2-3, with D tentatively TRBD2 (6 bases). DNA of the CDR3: TGTGCCAGTAGTATTGGAGGGGATACGCAGTATTTT. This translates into CASSIGGDTQYF.